Many counts were recorded for the clone carrying this TCR beta chain. Its target is unknown. The entry originates in a study of T cells after yellow fever vaccination. Study-wide context: Any fraction with a low cell number was prepared using SMART-Seq v4 Ultra Low Input. Study findings and constraints: Reappearance after the booster was observed for most primary-vaccination clones (96% CD4, roughly 88% CD8).

Synthesis of TCR cDNA relied on 5'RACE template switching, which attached a universal primer site and UMIs. TCRdb re-called the 5' RACE reads through MiXCR, storing one row per CDR3 protein. Here the sample spans some 250,000 distinct CDR3 sequences, over 3% being singletons. CDR3 length: 14 amino acids. Deletions cut 4 bases from V and 3 bases from J, with 15 bases between. Germline loops: CDR1 DFQATT, CDR2 SNEGSKA (reference sequence). The sequenced sample was PBMCs, obtained 15 days after the yellow fever booster vaccination. This clonotype was obtained from a young man who received the YFV17D yellow fever vaccine. The V call is TRBV20-1, the J call TRBJ2-5; either TRBD1 or TRBD2 may supply D (6 bases each). The CDR3 sequence: CSATPTGAKETQYF. DNA for the CDR3: TGCAGTGCTACACCTACGGGGGCAAAAGAGACCCAGTACTTC.